Listed here are 21 T cell receptor beta chains from one sample, sequenced in a study of OX40 agonist ivuxolimab in advanced cancers. Here immunoSEQ multiplex PCR was the method, and the copy in TCRdb shows in-frame clones only, minus some. The sample contains about 14,000 clones, about 81% of which appear only once. The sequenced sample was CD4+ or CD8+ T cells sorted from blood, obtained in a trial of the OX40 agonist ivuxolimab. The receptor set was obtained from an adult with an advanced solid tumor such as melanoma, head and neck, liver or kidney cancer.

The V gene is TRBV5-4, the J gene TRBJ2-1, with TRBD1 matching over 7 bases. V trimming: 3 bases; J trimming: 1 base; junction bases outside the gene matches: 16. From germline, CDR1 is SGHNT and CDR2 YYREEE (reference sequence). There are 19 residues in the CDR3. CDR3 residues: CASSSTTGPTEISYNEQFF. Written as DNA, the CDR3 is TGTGCCAGCAGCTCGACGACAGGGCCGACTGAAATTTCCTACAATGAGCAGTTCTTC.

The rearrangement joins TRBV5-1 to TRBJ2-5; TRBD2 matches at 7 bases. With V trimmed by 4 bases and J by 2 bases, 5 bases remained unmatched. CDR1 SGHRS and CDR2 YFSETQ come from the germline V gene. CDR3 length: 14 amino acids. DNA for the CDR3: TGCGCCAGCAGCGAACCGGGACTACAAGAGACCCAGTACTTC. Protein sequence: CASSEPGLQETQYF.

The V and J genes are TRBV29-1 and TRBJ2-7; 8 bases agree with TRBD1. V lost 0 bases and J lost 2; bases outside the gene matches: 6. The germline gives CDR1 SQVTM, CDR2 ANQGSEA. CDR3 length: 15 residues. CDR3 loop: CSVEDPDRETYEQYF. CDR3 DNA: TGCAGCGTTGAAGATCCGGACAGGGAGACCTACGAGCAGTACTTC.

The chain links TRBV4-3 to TRBJ1-1; D is unresolved. The V and J ends lost 4 bases and 2 bases respectively, with 11 bases between them. Germline CDR1 reads LGHNA; CDR2 reads YSLEER. There are 14 residues in the CDR3. CDR3 sequence reads: CASSPEHLNTEAFF. The CDR3 DNA follows: TGCGCCAGCAGCCCCGAACACCTTAACACTGAAGCTTTCTTT.

This chain joins TRBV7-6 and TRBJ1-1; D unclear. CDR1 SGHVS and CDR2 FNYEAQ come from the germline V gene. The CDR3 totals 16 residues. Trimming removed 1 base from V and 8 bases from J, with 20 bases in between. The CDR3 coding sequence is TGTGCCAGCAGCTTAGGGGCAGACCTACTGCTGGAAGAAGCTTTCTTT. Its translation: CASSLGADLLLEEAFF.

This clone appeared many times. The V call is TRBV2, the J call TRBJ1-2; D gene uncertain. This CDR3 has 12 amino acids. V lost 3 bases to trimming and J lost 4 bases, with 6 bases between them. Germline CDR1 and CDR2: SNHLY and FYNNEI. The CDR3 DNA reads TGTGCCAGCAGTGATTCCGCCTATGGCTACACCTTC. Encoded protein: CASSDSAYGYTF.

The chain recombines TRBV6-1 with TRBJ1-1; D unclear. The CDR3 spans 12 residues. Per the germline V gene, CDR1 is MNHNS and CDR2 is SASEGT. Trimming removed 5 bases at V and 3 bases at J, with 7 bases between. CDR3 sequence: CASSPSHTEAFF. As DNA, the CDR3 is TGTGCCAGCAGTCCCTCCCACACTGAAGCTTTCTTT.

This chain uses TRBV7-8 with TRBJ2-1, with D perhaps matching TRBD1 (5 bases). V was pared by 5 bases and J by 3 bases, with 17 bases between. This CDR3 has 16 residues. Germline V lookup: CDR1 SGHVS, CDR2 FQNEAQ. The CDR3 region is CASSPDAGHLYNEQFF. The CDR3 bases are TGTGCCAGCAGCCCCGATGCCGGACATCTCTACAATGAGCAGTTCTTC.

This rearrangement joins TRBV7-9 to TRBJ1-1, with D hard to call. There are 14 residues in the CDR3. The V gene's germline CDR1 is SEHNR and CDR2 FQNEAQ (reference sequence). Trimming stripped 2 bases from V and 3 bases from J, with 10 bases between. CDR3 protein: CASSLNWEDTEAFF. In nucleotides, the CDR3 is TGTGCCAGCAGCTTAAACTGGGAGGACACTGAAGCTTTCTTT.

This chain joins TRBV19 and TRBJ2-7, with D tentatively TRBD2 (6 bases). V shed 8 bases and J shed 6 bases, with 14 bases lying between them. This CDR3 has 12 residues. Germline V lookup: CDR1 LNHDA, CDR2 SQIVND (reference sequence). CDR3 loop: CASSWRGGEQYF. CDR3 DNA sequence: TGTGCCAGTTCGTGGAGGGGAGGCGAGCAGTACTTC.

The gene calls are TRBV5-4 and TRBJ2-7; the match to TRBD2 covers 15 bases. The CDR3 runs to 16 residues. Trimming took 4 bases from V and 4 from J; bases not matched to a gene: 6. Germline CDR1 is SGHNT and CDR2 is YYREEE (reference sequence). CDR3 nucleotides: TGTGCCAGCAGCGGTGGGACTAGCGGGAGGTTGTACGAGCAGTACTTC. As protein: CASSGGTSGRLYEQYF.

This chain uses TRBV15 with TRBJ1-1; D is ambiguous. The CDR3 contains 16 residues. V lost 2 bases and J lost 0, with 13 bases in between. Germline-derived CDR1 and CDR2 are LNHNV and YYDKDF (reference sequence). The CDR3 is CATSRFRQAMNTEAFF. The CDR3 DNA reads as TGTGCCACCAGCAGATTCAGGCAGGCAATGAACACTGAAGCTTTCTTT.

A single count supports this clone. This chain connects TRBV4-1 to TRBJ2-7, with D uncertain. Germline loops: CDR1 MGHRA, CDR2 YSYEKL. The V gene lost 1 base and the J gene lost 1 base, with 5 bases spanning the gap. This CDR3 comprises 13 residues. CDR3 protein: CASSQVMSYEQYF. Here the CDR3 DNA reads TGCGCCAGCAGCCAAGTTATGTCCTACGAGCAGTACTTC.

V and J are TRBV9 and TRBJ2-3; 8 positions agree with TRBD2. The CDR3 spans 13 residues. Germline CDR1 is SGDLS and CDR2 is YYNGEE. With V trimmed by 4 bases and J by 10 bases, 8 bases remained unmatched. CDR3 bases: TGTGCCAGCAGCCCCCCTCCGGGGGGGGCGCAGTATTTT. It yields the protein CASSPPPGGAQYF.

The CDR3 DNA reads TGTGCCAGCAGTTTTCTCCCCAGGGATGAGTCCACAGATACGCAGTATTTT. It yields the protein CASSFLPRDESTDTQYF. This rearrangement joins TRBV27 to TRBJ2-3, with D possibly matching TRBD1 (5 bases). The germline V gene encodes CDR1 MNHEY and CDR2 SMNVEV (reference sequence). The V gene lost 3 bases and the J gene lost 2 bases, with 18 bases spanning the gap. The CDR3 totals 17 residues.

The chain uses TRBV7-9 and TRBJ1-2; no clear D. With 3 bases removed from V and 2 bases from J, the gap between germline ends came to 13 bases. Per the germline V gene, CDR1 is SEHNR and CDR2 is FQNEAQ (reference sequence). CDR3 length: 15 amino acids. CDR3 DNA: TGTGCCAGCAGCTTTTCGAGGAAGCTAAACTATGGCTACACCTTC. It translates to CASSFSRKLNYGYTF.

The V call is TRBV28, the J call TRBJ1-1, with D possibly TRBD1 on 6 matching bases. V shed 3 bases and J shed 12 bases, with 14 bases lying between them. The CDR3 covers 12 residues. The germline V gene has CDR1 MDHEN and CDR2 SYDVKM. CDR3 region: CASSFEGQGSFF. CDR3 DNA sequence: TGTGCCAGCAGTTTTGAGGGCCAGGGGTCTTTCTTT. Looking up the rest from reference TRBV28 and TRBJ1-1 gives the full variable domain: DVKVTQSSRYLVKRTGEKVFLECVQDMDHENMFWYRQDPGLGLRLIYFSYDVKMKEKGDIPEGYSVSREKKERFSLILESASTNQTSMYLCASSFEGQGSFFGQGTRLTVV.

This sequence joins TRBV5-4 and TRBJ2-1; 12 bases are a match to TRBD2. Trimming removed 3 bases from V and 5 bases from J; junction bases left unmatched: 6. Germline-derived CDR1 and CDR2 are SGHNT and YYREEE (reference sequence). The CDR3 is 16 residues long. The CDR3 region has the DNA TGTGCCAGCAGCTGGTCACTAGCGGGAGGCAACAATGAGCAGTTCTTC. As protein: CASSWSLAGGNNEQFF.

V and J are TRBV11-2 and TRBJ2-7; D uncertain. Deletions cut 5 bases from V and 2 bases from J, with 13 bases between. CDR3 length: 14 amino acids. Germline V gene lookup returns CDR1 SGHAT and CDR2 FQNNGV. CDR3: CASSPPWDTYEQYF. For the CDR3, the DNA is TGTGCCAGCAGCCCCCCCTGGGATACCTACGAGCAGTACTTC.

This chain uses TRBV6-1 with TRBJ2-1; unclear D gene. With 0 bases removed from V and 8 bases from J, the gap between germline ends came to 8 bases. CDR1 and CDR2 from the germline V gene are MNHNS and SASEGT. The CDR3 totals 13 residues. Here the CDR3 reads CASSEAPLDEQFF. CDR3 in DNA: TGTGCCAGCAGTGAAGCCCCTTTGGATGAGCAGTTCTTC.

V is TRBV10-3 and J is TRBJ1-2; 7 positions match TRBD1. The CDR3 sequence is 16 residues long. The germline CDR1 and CDR2 sequences are ENHRY and SYGVKD. The trim removed 10 bases at V and 8 bases at J, leaving 22 bases unmatched. The CDR3 loop is CATLSGTVTRSRGYTF. CDR3 nucleotide sequence: TGTGCCACGCTCTCCGGGACAGTTACGAGATCTAGGGGCTACACCTTC.